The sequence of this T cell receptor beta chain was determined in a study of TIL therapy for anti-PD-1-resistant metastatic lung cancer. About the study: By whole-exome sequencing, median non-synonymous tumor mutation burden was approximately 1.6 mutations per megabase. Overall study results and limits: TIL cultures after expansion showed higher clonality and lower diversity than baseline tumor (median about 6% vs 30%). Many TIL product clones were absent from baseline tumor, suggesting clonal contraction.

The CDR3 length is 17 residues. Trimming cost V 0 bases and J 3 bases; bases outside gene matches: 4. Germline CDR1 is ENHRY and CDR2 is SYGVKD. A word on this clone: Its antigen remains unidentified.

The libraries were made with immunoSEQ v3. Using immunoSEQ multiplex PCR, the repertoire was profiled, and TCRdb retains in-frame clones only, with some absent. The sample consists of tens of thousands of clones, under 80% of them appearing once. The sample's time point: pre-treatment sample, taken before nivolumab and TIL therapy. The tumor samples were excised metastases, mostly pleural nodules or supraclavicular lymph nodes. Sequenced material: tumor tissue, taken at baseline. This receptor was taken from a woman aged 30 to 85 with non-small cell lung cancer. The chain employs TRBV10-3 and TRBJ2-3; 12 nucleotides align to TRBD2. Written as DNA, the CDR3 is TGTGCCATCAGTGAGTCGGCTAGCGGGGGGGGAACAGATACGCAGTATTTT. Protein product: CAISESASGGGTDTQYF.